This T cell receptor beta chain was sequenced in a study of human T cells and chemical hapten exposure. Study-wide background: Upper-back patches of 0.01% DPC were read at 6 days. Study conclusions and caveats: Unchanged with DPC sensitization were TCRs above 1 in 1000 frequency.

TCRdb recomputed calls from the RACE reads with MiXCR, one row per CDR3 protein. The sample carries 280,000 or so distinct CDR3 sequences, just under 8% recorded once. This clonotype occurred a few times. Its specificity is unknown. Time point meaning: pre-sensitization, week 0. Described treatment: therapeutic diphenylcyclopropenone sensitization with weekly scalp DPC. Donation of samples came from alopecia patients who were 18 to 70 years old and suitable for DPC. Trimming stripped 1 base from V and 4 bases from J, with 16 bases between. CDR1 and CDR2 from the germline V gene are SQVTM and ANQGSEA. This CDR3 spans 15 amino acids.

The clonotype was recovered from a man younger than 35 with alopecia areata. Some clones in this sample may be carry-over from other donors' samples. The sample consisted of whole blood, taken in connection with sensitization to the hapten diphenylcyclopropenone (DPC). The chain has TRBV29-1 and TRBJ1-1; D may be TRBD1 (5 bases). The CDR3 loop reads CSVEGLLGGGTEAFF. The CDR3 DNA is TGCAGCGTTGAAGGTCTTCTGGGGGGAGGCACTGAAGCTTTCTTT.